Listed here are 19 T cell receptor beta chains from one sample, sequenced in a study of T cell repertoires in cytomegalovirus infection. TCRdb called the reads again in MiXCR, with one record for every CDR3 protein. The sample shows roughly 150,000 distinct CDR3 sequences, around 22% of them seen only once. Sequenced: PBMCs. The receptor set was obtained from a human donor in good health (CMV status not recorded). Some clones in this sample may be carry-over from other donors' samples.

The table lists this clonotype with many counts. The genes are TRBV12-3 or TRBV12-4 and TRBJ2-3; TRBD2 aligns across 8 bases. This CDR3 has 15 amino acids. Losses at the gene ends were 7 bases for V and 9 bases for J; bases not matched to a gene: 15. CDR3 in amino acids: CASTLGGLASTTQYF. In nucleotides, the CDR3 is TGTGCCAGCACCCTAGGCGGACTAGCTAGCACAACGCAGTATTTT.

This clonotype was counted ten times or more. The chain joins TRBV15 to TRBJ2-3; 10 positions match TRBD1. V dropped 1 base and J dropped 6; count of bases not matched to a gene: 4. The germline gives CDR1 LNHNV, CDR2 YYDKDF (reference sequence). This CDR3 spans 15 amino acids. The CDR3 spells CATSRGQGARDTQYF. The CDR3 coding sequence is TGTGCCACCAGCAGAGGACAGGGGGCTAGGGATACGCAGTATTTT.

This clonotype was observed a handful of times. Here the CDR3 DNA reads TGTGCCAGCTGGTCTGGGACAGGTAACACCGGGGAGCTGTTTTTT. It specifies CASWSGTGNTGELFF. V usage is TRBV28 and J usage is TRBJ2-2, with TRBD1 matching over 8 bases. Germline loops: CDR1 MDHEN, CDR2 SYDVKM. This CDR3 has 15 residues. Unmatched junction bases numbered 7, after V lost 8 bases and J lost 2 bases.

Ten or more counts support this clonotype. The chain links TRBV12-3 or TRBV12-4 to TRBJ2-2, with D maybe TRBD1 (5 bases). Trimming cost V 6 bases and J 2 bases, with 10 bases left between them. The CDR3 extends over 14 amino acids. The CDR3 here is CASSAGQNTGELFF. The CDR3 DNA is TGTGCCAGCAGCGCCGGACAAAACACCGGGGAGCTGTTTTTT.

The chain recombines TRBV11-2 with TRBJ2-1, with 10 bases that match TRBD2. Germline V lookup: CDR1 SGHAT, CDR2 FQNNGV. This CDR3 is 19 amino acids long. The junction had 14 bases not matched to a gene; V was cut back by 1 base and J by 5 bases. The chain's CDR3 is CASSLAVPLAGASHNEQFF. CDR3 DNA sequence: TGTGCCAGCAGCTTAGCTGTTCCCCTAGCGGGGGCCTCTCACAATGAGCAGTTCTTC.

This clonotype was counted between two and nine times. This chain links TRBV19 with TRBJ2-6; D is uncertain. Trimming removed 3 bases from V and 4 bases from J, with 16 bases in between. CDR3 length equals 17 residues. Germline V CDR1 and CDR2: LNHDA, SQIVND (reference sequence). CDR3 bases: TGTGCCAGTAGTATCCCCAGACTCGGATGGGGGGCCAACGTCCTGACTTTC. Translation: CASSIPRLGWGANVLTF.

Many counts were recorded for this clonotype. The CDR3 sequence is CASSSLSGDTQYF. The CDR3 coding sequence is TGTGCCAGCAGCTCCTTGTCCGGAGATACGCAGTATTTT. This chain connects TRBV7-2 to TRBJ2-3; D unclear. The CDR3 covers 13 residues. Trimming removed 4 bases at V and 5 bases at J, with 10 bases between. Germline CDR1 reads SGHTA; CDR2 reads FQGNSA.

With regard to this clonotype: A much larger clone differs by one base, so this may be a read error. CDR3: CATTDRKAAYEQYF. The CDR3 nucleotides read TGTGCCACGACGGACAGGAAAGCAGCCTACGAGCAGTACTTC. The V and J genes are TRBV28 and TRBJ2-7, with 7 bases fitting TRBD1. Trimming cost V 10 bases and J 2 bases; bases outside gene matches: 11. CDR3 length equals 14 residues. Looked up from germline, CDR1 is MDHEN and CDR2 is SYDVKM.

The chain is built from TRBV28 and TRBJ2-7, with 9 positions matching TRBD2. There are 15 residues in the CDR3. Trimming took 1 base from V and 6 from J; bases not matched to a gene: 7. CDR1 MDHEN and CDR2 SYDVKM come from the germline V gene. CDR3 region: CASSLSGLALVEQYF. DNA for the CDR3: TGTGCCAGCAGTTTATCGGGACTAGCCCTAGTCGAGCAGTACTTC.

This clonotype was recorded only once. This may be a read error: a much more frequent sequence differs by one nucleotide. The rearrangement uses TRBV30 and TRBJ2-3; 11 bases are shared with TRBD2. The CDR3 is 13 residues long. The germline V gene has CDR1 GTSNPN and CDR2 SVGIG (reference sequence). DNA for the CDR3: TGTGCCTGGGGTGCCTCAACTAGCGGGAGAACGCATTTT. Translation: CAWGASTSGRTHF.

The chain carries TRBV5-6 and TRBJ2-7; TRBD1 is a possible D gene (6 bases). Between the trimmed V and J ends, which lost 4 bases and 3 bases, there was a span of 17 bases. In germline, CDR1 is SGHDT, CDR2 YYEEEE. The CDR3 sequence is 15 residues long. CDR3 nucleotide sequence: TGTGCCAGCAGCGGCGCCGGGACATTCCGCTACGAGCAGTACTTC. It is translated as CASSGAGTFRYEQYF. The full variable domain, rest sourced from reference TRBV5-6 and TRBJ2-7, is DAGVTQSPTHLIKTRGQQVTLRCSPKSGHDTVSWYQQALGQGPQFIFQYYEEEERQRGNFPDRFSGHQFPNYSSELNVNALLLGDSALYLCASSGAGTFRYEQYFGPGTRLTVT.

The chain links TRBV15 to TRBJ1-6; D ambiguous. Germline CDR1 reads LNHNV; CDR2 reads YYDKDF (reference sequence). Trimming took off 1 base at V and 7 bases at J, with 11 bases between the two ends. This CDR3 contains 15 residues. The CDR3 reads CATSRVEAGNSPLHF. CDR3 nucleotide sequence: TGTGCCACCAGCAGAGTCGAGGCAGGCAATTCACCCCTCCACTTT.

This clonotype appeared many times. The chain carries TRBV7-2 and TRBJ2-3; the D is unclear. The germline V and J ends were trimmed by 1 base and 2 bases, with 10 bases remaining between them. The CDR3 has 15 residues. CDR1 and CDR2 (germline): SGHTA, FQGNSA. CDR3 nucleotides: TGTGCCAGCAGCTTAGATGTGGTCCCCACAGATACGCAGTATTTT. This gives the protein CASSLDVVPTDTQYF.

This clonotype was observed a handful of times. The chain couples TRBV18 to TRBJ1-1, with D possibly being TRBD1 (5 bases). Per the germline V gene, CDR1 is KGHSH and CDR2 is LQKENI. Trimming took 0 bases from V and 0 from J, leaving 8 bases between them. This CDR3 has 15 residues. CDR3 sequence: CASSPPGTMNTEAFF. Written as DNA, the CDR3 is TGTGCCAGCTCACCACCGGGGACCATGAACACTGAAGCTTTCTTT.

This clonotype occurred many times. Here the CDR3 reads CASSLAGRGTGNTIYF. CDR3 nucleotide sequence: TGTGCCAGCAGCTTAGCGGGTCGGGGAACTGGAAACACCATATATTTT. The V call is TRBV7-2, the J call TRBJ1-3; D not resolved. The CDR3 has 16 residues. V was shortened by 0 bases and J by 2 bases, with 11 bases between the two germline ends. Germline V lookup: CDR1 SGHTA, CDR2 FQGNSA.

The chain employs TRBV15 and TRBJ1-5, with unresolved D. The CDR3 contains 14 residues. Deletions cut 5 bases from V and 0 bases from J, with 8 bases between. Germline CDR1 is LNHNV and CDR2 is YYDKDF (reference sequence). CDR3 sequence: CATSLDISNQPQHF. Here the CDR3 DNA reads TGTGCCACCAGCCTCGACATTAGCAATCAGCCCCAGCATTTT. Using reference TRBV15 and TRBJ1-5 for the parts outside the CDR3, the full variable domain is DAMVIQNPRYQVTQFGKPVTLSCSQTLNHNVMYWYQQKSSQAPKLLFHYYDKDFNNEADTPDNFQSRRPNTSFCFLDIRSPGLGDTAMYLCATSLDISNQPQHFGDGTRLSIL.

The sample holds one count of this clonotype. The J gene is TRBJ2-7, the V gene TRBV28; D not resolved. The CDR3 length is 11 residues. Germline values: CDR1 MDHEN, CDR2 SYDVKM. Trimming left V 5 bases short and J 5 bases short, with 7 bases between. DNA of the CDR3: TGTGCCAGCAGTGTAAGGAACGAGCAGTACTTC. It specifies CASSVRNEQYF.

This clonotype has more than one count but fewer than ten. The gene calls are TRBV20-1 and TRBJ2-7; a weak D match, TRBD1 (5 bases). The CDR3 is 16 amino acids. Trimming removed 1 base from V and 1 base from J, with 17 bases in between. Germline CDR1 is DFQATT and CDR2 is SNEGSKA (reference sequence). The CDR3 protein is CSARASGSRRSYEQYF. The CDR3, as DNA: TGCAGTGCTAGAGCGTCAGGGTCCCGGCGATCCTACGAGCAGTACTTC.

The V gene is TRBV20-1, the J gene TRBJ2-5, with TRBD2 matching over 11 bases. Trimming cost V 0 bases and J 2 bases; bases outside gene matches: 2. Germline CDR1 DFQATT, CDR2 SNEGSKA (reference sequence). This CDR3 spans 15 amino acids. The chain's CDR3 is CSAREPSGRQETQYF. Here the CDR3 DNA reads TGCAGTGCTAGAGAACCTAGCGGGAGGCAAGAGACCCAGTACTTC.